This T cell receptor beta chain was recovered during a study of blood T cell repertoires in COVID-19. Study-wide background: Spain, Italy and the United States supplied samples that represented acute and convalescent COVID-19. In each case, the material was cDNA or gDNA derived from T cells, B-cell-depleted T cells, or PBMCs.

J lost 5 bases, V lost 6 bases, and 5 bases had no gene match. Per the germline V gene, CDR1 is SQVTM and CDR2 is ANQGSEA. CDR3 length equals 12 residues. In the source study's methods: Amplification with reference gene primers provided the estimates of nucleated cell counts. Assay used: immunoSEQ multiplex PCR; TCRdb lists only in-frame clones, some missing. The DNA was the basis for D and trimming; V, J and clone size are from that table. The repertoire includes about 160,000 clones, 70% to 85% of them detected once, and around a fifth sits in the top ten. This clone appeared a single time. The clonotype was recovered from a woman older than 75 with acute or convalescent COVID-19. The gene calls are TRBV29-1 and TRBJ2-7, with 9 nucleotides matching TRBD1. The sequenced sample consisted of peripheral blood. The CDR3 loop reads CSVRDRVDEQYF. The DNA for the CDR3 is TGCAGCGTGCGGGACAGGGTCGACGAGCAGTACTTC.